A selection of T cell receptor beta chains follows, all from one sample in a study of lymphopenia after photon versus proton radiotherapy. Clones were sequenced by immunoSEQ multiplex PCR, and TCRdb holds only the in-frame ones, with some missing. This sample has 70,000 or so clones, with roughly 93% found just once. This specimen was peripheral blood, taken from a patient treated with photon-based radiotherapy. These receptors all stem from a woman aged 65 to 85 with pancreatic cancer. Both conserved end residues are part of each CDR3. Each record gives: J gene, D gene, clone size, V gene, CDR3 protein, CDR3 DNA. A D gene is named only where the DNA matches it firmly. Only part of the rows carry a size: once, few, many, or a class if the clone is expanded.

TRBJ2-4 | NA | NA | TRBV9 | CASSVARNLAKNIQYF | TGTGCCAGCAGCGTAGCCAGAAACCTAGCCAAAAACATTCAGTACTTC
TRBJ1-2 | TRBD1 | NA | TRBV5-1 | CASSSPGGEGYTF | TGCGCCAGCAGCTCTCCAGGGGGCGAGGGCTACACCTTC
TRBJ2-1 | NA | NA | TRBV25-1 | CASSDNSSYNEQFF | TGTGCCAGCAGTGATAACAGCTCCTACAATGAGCAGTTCTTC
TRBJ1-4 | TRBD1 | NA | TRBV6-5 | CASSRDRGEKLFF | TGTGCCAGCAGTCGGGACAGGGGAGAAAAACTGTTTTTT
TRBJ1-2 | NA | NA | TRBV28 | CASTQGYGYTF | TGTGCCAGCACTCAGGGCTATGGCTACACCTTC
TRBJ1-1 | TRBD1 | NA | TRBV7-9 | CASIPQLQGAKDTEAFF | TGTGCCAGCATCCCACAACTACAGGGGGCAAAGGACACTGAAGCTTTCTTT
TRBJ2-7 | NA | NA | TRBV7-8 | CASVRAGQHEQYF | TGTGCCAGCGTTCGGGCGGGTCAGCACGAGCAGTACTTC
TRBJ2-1 | TRBD2 | NA | TRBV6-5 | CASSYSSGVEQFF | TGTGCCAGCAGTTACTCGAGCGGGGTTGAGCAGTTCTTC
TRBJ2-7 | NA | NA | TRBV6-5 | CASSYGGSGGSYEQYF | TGTGCCAGCAGTTACGGGGGATCGGGGGGCTCGTACGAGCAGTACTTC
TRBJ1-2 | NA | NA | TRBV6-6 | CATNKEGSNYGYTF | TGTGCCACTAATAAAGAGGGGAGCAACTATGGCTACACCTTC
TRBJ2-3 | TRBD1 | NA | TRBV7-2 | CASSTRTGGIDTQYF | TGTGCCAGCAGCACAAGGACAGGGGGCATAGATACGCAGTATTTT
TRBJ2-1 | NA | once | TRBV19 | CASTGRGWQFF | TGTGCCAGTACCGGGCGAGGCTGGCAGTTCTTC
TRBJ2-7 | NA | NA | TRBV5-1 | CASSLLGLPSYEQYF | TGCGCCAGCAGCTTGTTGGGGCTCCCTTCCTACGAGCAGTACTTC